The rows below give T cell receptor beta chains drawn from one sample of a study of T-cell reconstitution after alpha-beta-depleted transplantation in children. A single record per CDR3 protein comes from TCRdb applying MiXCR to the PCR reads. The sample holds a few hundred thousand distinct CDR3 sequences, over 9% seen once. The sequencing used PBMCs, collected before TCRalphabeta/CD19-depleted stem cell transplant. These receptors were obtained from a boy in the first two years of life with acute myeloid leukemia, due to receive a stem cell transplant. Both conserved end residues are part of each CDR3. The D gene is left open where the match is weak.

length: 15; V: TRBV6-5; J: TRBJ1-5; D: NA; CDR3: CASNPTLGGNQPQHF
length: 17; V: TRBV7-9; J: TRBJ2-1; D: NA; CDR3: CASSLEVGVASYNEQFF
length: 17; V: TRBV11-2; J: TRBJ2-3; D: TRBD2; CDR3: CASSLERTSGSTDTQYF
length: 15; V: TRBV10-3; J: TRBJ2-1; D: TRBD2; CDR3: CAISALAGGYNEQFF
length: 18; V: TRBV12-3/TRBV12-4; J: TRBJ1-1; D: TRBD1; CDR3: CASCPGDRGRVGNTEAFF
length: 14; V: TRBV7-9; J: TRBJ1-1; D: NA; CDR3: CASSLPTVNTEAFF
length: 14; V: TRBV19; J: TRBJ1-5; D: NA; CDR3: CASSRIGDNQPQHF
length: 15; V: TRBV10-3; J: TRBJ1-1; D: NA; CDR3: CAISESPAGNTEAFF
length: 14; V: TRBV7-9; J: TRBJ2-7; D: NA; CDR3: CASSTQLLSYEQYF
length: 15; V: TRBV12-3/TRBV12-4; J: TRBJ1-6; D: NA; CDR3: CASSLGGGSRSPLHF
length: 15; V: TRBV9; J: TRBJ2-5; D: TRBD1; CDR3: CASSVADRGRETQYF
length: 14; V: TRBV12-3/TRBV12-4; J: TRBJ2-1; D: TRBD1; CDR3: CASRWDRGRNEQFF
length: 18; V: TRBV28; J: TRBJ1-1; D: NA; CDR3: CASSLPSGGIRMNTEAFF
length: 15; V: TRBV3-1; J: TRBJ2-5; D: NA; CDR3: CASSQVSGYQETQYF
length: 15; V: TRBV20-1; J: TRBJ1-4; D: NA; CDR3: CSARDYRATNEKLFF
length: 14; V: TRBV7-2; J: TRBJ2-1; D: TRBD2; CDR3: CASSRSGRGGEQFF